In its sample, the clone carrying this T cell receptor beta chain was seen a few times. Its antigen is unidentified. The data originate from a study of CD8 T cells in ankylosing spondylitis. Study results and caveats: Disease-linked clones, CD8+, were relatively rare in peripheral blood.

Construction of TCR beta libraries was performed using quantitative 5'-RACE with molecular barcodes. TCRdb called the 5' RACE reads again in MiXCR, with one record for every CDR3 protein. The table records hundreds of thousands of distinct CDR3 sequences, 20% of them present only once. This receptor was taken from a male donor with ankylosing spondylitis or in good health (not recorded which). Sequences were obtained from blood, either unsorted or a sorted T cell fraction (not recorded which).

Here the CDR3 reads CASSRFPPYEQYF. The DNA of the CDR3 is TGTGCCAGCAGCAGATTTCCTCCCTACGAGCAGTACTTC. V is TRBV9 and J is TRBJ2-7; D gene uncertain. Germline CDR1 is SGDLS and CDR2 is YYNGEE. The CDR3 loop spans 13 amino acids. Trimming stripped 4 bases from V and 2 bases from J, with 10 bases between.